This paragraph covers one T cell receptor beta chain sequence. Using immunoSEQ multiplex PCR, the repertoire was profiled, and TCRdb retains in-frame clones only, with some absent. The sample carries 110,000 to 150,000 clones, about 87% recorded once. The data are from a study of blood T cell repertoires in COVID-19. CDR3 size: 15 residues. V shed 6 bases, J shed 5 bases, and the junction held 8 bases outside the gene matches. CDR1 is SEHNR, CDR2 FQNEAQ, per germline (reference sequence). Sequencing input: peripheral blood. The TCR originated in a woman between 50 and 59 years old with acute or convalescent COVID-19. The chain uses TRBV7-9 and TRBJ2-3; 10 bases map to TRBD1. CDR3 in DNA: TGTGCCAGCAGGCGGACCGGGACAGGGGAAGATACGCAGTATTTT. Encoded protein: CASRRTGTGEDTQYF.